This T cell receptor beta chain was sequenced during a study of blood T cell repertoires in COVID-19. Whole-study context: The samples span acute and convalescent COVID-19 from the United States, Italy and Spain.

CDR1 and CDR2 from the germline V gene are MNHEY and SVGAGI. The length of the CDR3 is 13 residues. V lost 5 bases to trimming and J lost 5 bases; unmatched junction nucleotides: 3. Here immunoSEQ multiplex PCR was the method, and the copy in TCRdb shows in-frame clones only, minus some. The sample includes about 200,000 clones, 88% of them seen just once. This TCR derives from a man between 18 and 35 years old with active or convalescent COVID-19. This chain links TRBV6-5 with TRBJ1-5, with TRBD1 matching over 7 bases. The sequenced sample was peripheral blood. For the CDR3, the DNA is TGTGCCAGCAGTCAGGGGGTTCATCAGCCCCAGCATTTT. Translating gives CASSQGVHQPQHF.